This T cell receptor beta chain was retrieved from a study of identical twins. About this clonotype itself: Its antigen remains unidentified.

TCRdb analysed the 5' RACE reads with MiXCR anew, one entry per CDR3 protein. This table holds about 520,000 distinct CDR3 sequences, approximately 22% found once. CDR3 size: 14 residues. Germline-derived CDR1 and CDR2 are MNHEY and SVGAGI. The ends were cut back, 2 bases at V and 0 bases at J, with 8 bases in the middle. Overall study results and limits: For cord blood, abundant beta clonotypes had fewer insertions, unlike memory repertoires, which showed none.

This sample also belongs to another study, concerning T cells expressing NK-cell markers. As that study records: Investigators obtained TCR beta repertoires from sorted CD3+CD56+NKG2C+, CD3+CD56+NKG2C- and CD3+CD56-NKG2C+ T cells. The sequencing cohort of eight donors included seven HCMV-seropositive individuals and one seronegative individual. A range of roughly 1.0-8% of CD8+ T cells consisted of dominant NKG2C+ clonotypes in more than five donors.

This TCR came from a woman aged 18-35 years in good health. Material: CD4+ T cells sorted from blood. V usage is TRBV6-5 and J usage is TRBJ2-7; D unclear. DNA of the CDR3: TGTGCCAGCAGTTACGGAGTTTACTCCTACGAGCAGTACTTC. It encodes CASSYGVYSYEQYF.